A selection of T cell receptor beta chains follows, all from one sample in a study of T-cell reconstitution after alpha-beta-depleted transplantation in children. MiXCR, run by TCRdb on the PCR reads, gives a single entry per CDR3 protein. The profile shows approximately 800,000 distinct CDR3 sequences, around 17% of them singletons. The sample consisted of PBMCs, mostly from graft donor cells, taken 360 days after TCRalphabeta/CD19-depleted stem cell transplant. These receptors came from a male patient aged 10-17 years who had a stem cell transplant for acute lymphoblastic leukemia, so the T cells may come from the graft donor. Both conserved end residues are trimmed from each CDR3. Fields, in order: J gene, D gene, V gene, CDR3 protein. D genes are given only for firm matches.

>TRBJ2-1|TRBD2|TRBV6-5
ASSYLGGRHEQF
>TRBJ1-1|.|TRBV7-3
ASSLNGGEWNTEAF
>TRBJ1-1|.|TRBV7-9
ASTQGKTEAF
>TRBJ1-3|.|TRBV20-1
SAPESGSSGNTIY
>TRBJ2-7|TRBD2|TRBV3-1
ASSQDVPFSSGLGDEQY
>TRBJ2-5|.|TRBV5-1
ASRRDPTQETQY
>TRBJ2-1|TRBD2|TRBV11-2
ASSPGARLAGGGSYNEQF
>TRBJ2-3|TRBD2|TRBV7-9
ASSPRTSGKADTQY
>TRBJ1-1|.|TRBV29-1
SQVRVHTGSPINTEAF
>TRBJ1-2|.|TRBV4-1
ASSQEGLKGYT
>TRBJ2-1|TRBD1|TRBV10-3
AISERGRRNEQF
>TRBJ2-7|TRBD2|TRBV19
ASSIGRGLGYEQY
>TRBJ2-2|.|TRBV14
ASSQSRTVSWEDTGELF
>TRBJ2-7|TRBD1|TRBV5-1
ASSFGQAPIYEQY
>TRBJ2-3|.|TRBV7-3
ASSPPWTDTQY
>TRBJ2-5|.|TRBV5-1
ASSSTGRGTQY
>TRBJ2-4|TRBD1|TRBV5-1
ASSLVAGGENIQY
>TRBJ2-3|.|TRBV4-1
ATRGSWGDTQY
>TRBJ2-3|.|TRBV12-3/TRBV12-4
ASRGNLGADTQY
>TRBJ2-1|TRBD2|TRBV5-1
ASSLAPSGMEYNEQF
>TRBJ1-4|.|TRBV5-1
ASGLRGTNEKLF
>TRBJ1-2|TRBD1|TRBV4-2
ATRDRGNYGYT
>TRBJ2-1|TRBD2|TRBV12-3/TRBV12-4
ASSPRTSGTYNEQF
>TRBJ1-2|.|TRBV24-1
ATSDPPWTGKGGYT
>TRBJ2-1|TRBD1|TRBV7-3
ASSRGQGKGEQF
>TRBJ2-1|TRBD2|TRBV5-1
ASSFGLAGSYNEQF
>TRBJ2-1|TRBD1|TRBV13
ASSSRTHRGLIYNEQF
>TRBJ2-2|.|TRBV23-1
ASSQPPLGPANTGELF
>TRBJ2-3|.|TRBV10-3
AIRRDLHTDTQY
>TRBJ1-2|.|TRBV29-1
SAETGTYGYT
>TRBJ2-1|.|TRBV12-3/TRBV12-4
ASTPGGGSDEQF
>TRBJ1-1|.|TRBV29-1
SVEGGRRKAF
>TRBJ2-5|.|TRBV12-5
ASGSRGVASETQY
>TRBJ2-2|.|TRBV27
ASSLSQAFGELF
>TRBJ2-3|.|TRBV4-2
ACRSGNTDTQY
>TRBJ2-5|TRBD2|TRBV4-1
ASRHVTSDRETQY
>TRBJ2-4|.|TRBV27
ASREFNENIQY
>TRBJ2-5|.|TRBV4-1
ASSHPRGTQY
>TRBJ2-2|.|TRBV5-6
ASSLAWDTPNTGELF
>TRBJ2-7|.|TRBV10-1
ASRRASRREQY
>TRBJ2-3|.|TRBV27
AARGVPPTDTQY
>TRBJ1-1|TRBD1|TRBV5-1
ASSPGTERNTEAF
>TRBJ2-1|TRBD2|TRBV5-1
ASSRELAGAYNEQF